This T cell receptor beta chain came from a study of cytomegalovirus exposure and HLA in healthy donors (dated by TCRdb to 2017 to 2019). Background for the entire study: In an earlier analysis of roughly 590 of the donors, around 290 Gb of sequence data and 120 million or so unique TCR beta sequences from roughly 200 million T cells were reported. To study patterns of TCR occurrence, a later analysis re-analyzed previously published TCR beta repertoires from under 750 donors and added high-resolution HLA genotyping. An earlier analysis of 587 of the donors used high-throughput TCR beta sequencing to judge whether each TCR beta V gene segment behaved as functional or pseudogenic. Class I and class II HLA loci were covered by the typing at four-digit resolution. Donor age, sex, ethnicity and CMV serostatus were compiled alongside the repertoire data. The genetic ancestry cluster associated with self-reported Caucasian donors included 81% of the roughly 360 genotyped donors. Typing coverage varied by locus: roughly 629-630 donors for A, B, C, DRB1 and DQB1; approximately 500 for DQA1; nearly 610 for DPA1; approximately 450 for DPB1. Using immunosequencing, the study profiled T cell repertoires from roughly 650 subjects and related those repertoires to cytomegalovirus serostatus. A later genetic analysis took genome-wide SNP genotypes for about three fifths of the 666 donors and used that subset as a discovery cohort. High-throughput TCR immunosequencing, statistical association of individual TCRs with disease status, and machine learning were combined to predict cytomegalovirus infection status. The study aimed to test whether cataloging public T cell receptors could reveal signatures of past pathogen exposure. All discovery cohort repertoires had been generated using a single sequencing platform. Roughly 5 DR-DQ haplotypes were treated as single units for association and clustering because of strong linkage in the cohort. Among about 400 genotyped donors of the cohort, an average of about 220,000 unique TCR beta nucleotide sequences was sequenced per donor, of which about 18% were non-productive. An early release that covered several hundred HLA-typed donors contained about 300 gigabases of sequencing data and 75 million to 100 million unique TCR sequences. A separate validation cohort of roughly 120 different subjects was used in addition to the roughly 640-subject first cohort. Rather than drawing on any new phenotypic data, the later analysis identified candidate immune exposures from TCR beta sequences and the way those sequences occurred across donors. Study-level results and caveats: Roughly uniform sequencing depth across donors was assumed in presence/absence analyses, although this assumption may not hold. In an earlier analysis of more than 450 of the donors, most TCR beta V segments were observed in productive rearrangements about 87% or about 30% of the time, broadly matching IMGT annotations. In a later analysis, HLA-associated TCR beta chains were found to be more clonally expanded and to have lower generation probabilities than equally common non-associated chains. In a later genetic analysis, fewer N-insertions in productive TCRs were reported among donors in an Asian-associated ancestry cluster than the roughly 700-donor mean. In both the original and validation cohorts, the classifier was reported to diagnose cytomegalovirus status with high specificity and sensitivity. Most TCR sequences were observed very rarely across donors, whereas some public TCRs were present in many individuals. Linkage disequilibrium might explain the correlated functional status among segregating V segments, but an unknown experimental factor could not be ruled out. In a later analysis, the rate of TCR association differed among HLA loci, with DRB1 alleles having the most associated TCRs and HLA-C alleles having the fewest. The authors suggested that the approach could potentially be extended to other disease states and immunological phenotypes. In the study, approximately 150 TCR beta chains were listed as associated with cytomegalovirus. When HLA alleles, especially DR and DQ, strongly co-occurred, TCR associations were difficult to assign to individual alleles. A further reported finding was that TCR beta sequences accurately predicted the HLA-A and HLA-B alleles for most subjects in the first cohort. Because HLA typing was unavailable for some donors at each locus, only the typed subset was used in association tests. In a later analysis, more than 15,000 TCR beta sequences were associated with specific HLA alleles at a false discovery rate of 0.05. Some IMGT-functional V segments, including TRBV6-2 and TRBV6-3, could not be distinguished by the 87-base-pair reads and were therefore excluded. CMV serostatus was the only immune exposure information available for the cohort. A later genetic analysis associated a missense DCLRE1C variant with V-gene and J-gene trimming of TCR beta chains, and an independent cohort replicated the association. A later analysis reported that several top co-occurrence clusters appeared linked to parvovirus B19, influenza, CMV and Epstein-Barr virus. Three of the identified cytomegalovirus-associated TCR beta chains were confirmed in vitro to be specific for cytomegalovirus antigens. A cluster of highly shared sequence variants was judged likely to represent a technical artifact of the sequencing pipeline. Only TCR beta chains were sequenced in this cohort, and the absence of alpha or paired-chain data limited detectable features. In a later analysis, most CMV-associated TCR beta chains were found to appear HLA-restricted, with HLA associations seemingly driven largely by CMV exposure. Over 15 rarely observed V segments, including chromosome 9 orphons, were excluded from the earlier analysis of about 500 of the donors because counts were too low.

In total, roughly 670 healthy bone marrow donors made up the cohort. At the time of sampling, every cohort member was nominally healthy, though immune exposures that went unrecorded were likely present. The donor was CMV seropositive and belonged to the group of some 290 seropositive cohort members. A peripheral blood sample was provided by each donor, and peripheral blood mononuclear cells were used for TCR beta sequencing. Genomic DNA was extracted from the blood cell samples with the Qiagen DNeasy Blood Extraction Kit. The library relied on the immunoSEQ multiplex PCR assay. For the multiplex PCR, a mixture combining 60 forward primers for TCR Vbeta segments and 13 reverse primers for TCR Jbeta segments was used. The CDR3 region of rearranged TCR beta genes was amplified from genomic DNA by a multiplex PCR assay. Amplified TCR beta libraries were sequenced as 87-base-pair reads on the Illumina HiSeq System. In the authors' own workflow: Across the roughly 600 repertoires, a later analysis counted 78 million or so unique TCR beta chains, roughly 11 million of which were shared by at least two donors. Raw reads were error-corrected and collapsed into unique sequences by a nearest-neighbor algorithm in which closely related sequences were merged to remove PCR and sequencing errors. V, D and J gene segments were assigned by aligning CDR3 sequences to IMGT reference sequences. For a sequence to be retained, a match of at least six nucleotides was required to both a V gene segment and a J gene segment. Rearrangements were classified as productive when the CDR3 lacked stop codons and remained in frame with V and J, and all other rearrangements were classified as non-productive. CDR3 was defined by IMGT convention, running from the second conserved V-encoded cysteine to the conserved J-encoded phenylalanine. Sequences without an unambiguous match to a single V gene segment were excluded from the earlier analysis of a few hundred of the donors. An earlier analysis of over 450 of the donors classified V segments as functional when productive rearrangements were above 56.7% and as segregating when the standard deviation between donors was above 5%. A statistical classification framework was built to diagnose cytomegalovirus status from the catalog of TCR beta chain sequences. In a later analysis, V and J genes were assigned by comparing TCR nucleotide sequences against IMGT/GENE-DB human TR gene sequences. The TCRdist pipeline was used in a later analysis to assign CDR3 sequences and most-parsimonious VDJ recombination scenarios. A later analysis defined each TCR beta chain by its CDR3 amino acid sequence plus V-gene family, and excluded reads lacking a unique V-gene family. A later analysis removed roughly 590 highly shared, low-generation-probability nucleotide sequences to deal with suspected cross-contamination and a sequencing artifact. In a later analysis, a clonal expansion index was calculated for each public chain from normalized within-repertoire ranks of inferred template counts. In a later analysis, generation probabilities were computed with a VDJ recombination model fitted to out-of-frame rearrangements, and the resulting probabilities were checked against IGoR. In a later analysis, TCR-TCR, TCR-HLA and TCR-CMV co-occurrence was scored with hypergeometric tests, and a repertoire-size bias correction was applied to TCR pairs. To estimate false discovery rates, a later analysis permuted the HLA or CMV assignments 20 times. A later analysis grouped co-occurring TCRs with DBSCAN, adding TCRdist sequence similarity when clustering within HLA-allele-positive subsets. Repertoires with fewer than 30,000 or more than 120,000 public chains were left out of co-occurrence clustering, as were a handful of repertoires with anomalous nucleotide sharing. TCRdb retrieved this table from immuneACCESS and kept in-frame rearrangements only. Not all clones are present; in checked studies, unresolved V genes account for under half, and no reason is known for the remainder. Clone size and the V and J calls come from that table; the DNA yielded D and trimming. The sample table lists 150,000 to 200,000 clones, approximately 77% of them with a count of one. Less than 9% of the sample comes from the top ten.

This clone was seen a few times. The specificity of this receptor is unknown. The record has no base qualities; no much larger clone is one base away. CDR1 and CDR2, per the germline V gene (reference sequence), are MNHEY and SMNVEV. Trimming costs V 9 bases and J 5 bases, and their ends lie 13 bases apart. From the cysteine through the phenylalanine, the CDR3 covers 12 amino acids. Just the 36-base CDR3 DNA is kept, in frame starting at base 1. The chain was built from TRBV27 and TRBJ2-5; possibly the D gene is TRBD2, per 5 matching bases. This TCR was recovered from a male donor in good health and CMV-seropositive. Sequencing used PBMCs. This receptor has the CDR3 CASRRAGETQYF. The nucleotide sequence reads TGTGCCAGTCGGCGGGCAGGCGAGACCCAGTACTTC.